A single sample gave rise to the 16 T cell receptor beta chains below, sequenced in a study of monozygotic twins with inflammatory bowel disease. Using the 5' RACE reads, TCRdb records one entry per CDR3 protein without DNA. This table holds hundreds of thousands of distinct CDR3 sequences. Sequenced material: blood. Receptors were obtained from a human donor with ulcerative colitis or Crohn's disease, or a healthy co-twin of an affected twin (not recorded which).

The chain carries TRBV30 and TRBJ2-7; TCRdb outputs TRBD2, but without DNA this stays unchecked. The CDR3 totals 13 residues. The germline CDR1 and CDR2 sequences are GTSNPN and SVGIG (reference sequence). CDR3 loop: CAWSGGGGEEQYF. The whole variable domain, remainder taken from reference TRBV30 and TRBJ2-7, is SQTIHQWPATLVQPVGSPLSLECTVEGTSNPNLYWYRQAAGRGLQLLFYSVGIGQISSEVPQNLSASRPQDRQFILSSKKLLLSDSGFYLCAWSGGGGEEQYFGPGTRLTVT.

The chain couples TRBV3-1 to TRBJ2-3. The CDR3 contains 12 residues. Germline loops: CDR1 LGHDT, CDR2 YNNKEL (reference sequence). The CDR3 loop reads CASSQGAHTQYF.

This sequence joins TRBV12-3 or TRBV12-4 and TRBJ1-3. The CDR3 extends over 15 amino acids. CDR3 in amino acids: CASSSRSLSGNTIYF.

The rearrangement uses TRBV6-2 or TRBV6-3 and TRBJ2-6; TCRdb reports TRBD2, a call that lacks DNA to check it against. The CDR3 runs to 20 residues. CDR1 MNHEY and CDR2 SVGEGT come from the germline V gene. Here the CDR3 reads CASRLPTRVMRGSGANVLTF.

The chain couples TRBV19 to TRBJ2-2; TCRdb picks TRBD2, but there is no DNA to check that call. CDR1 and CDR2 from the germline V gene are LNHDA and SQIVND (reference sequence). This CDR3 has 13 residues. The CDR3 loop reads CGVTSENTGELFF.

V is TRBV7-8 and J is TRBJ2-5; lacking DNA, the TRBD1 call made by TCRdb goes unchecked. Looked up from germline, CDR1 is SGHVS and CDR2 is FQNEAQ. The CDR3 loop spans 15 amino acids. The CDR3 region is CASSSRTGQQETQYF.

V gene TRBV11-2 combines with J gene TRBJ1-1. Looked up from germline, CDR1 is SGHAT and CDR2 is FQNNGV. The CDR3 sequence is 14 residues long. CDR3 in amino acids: CASSPSGFGSEAFF.

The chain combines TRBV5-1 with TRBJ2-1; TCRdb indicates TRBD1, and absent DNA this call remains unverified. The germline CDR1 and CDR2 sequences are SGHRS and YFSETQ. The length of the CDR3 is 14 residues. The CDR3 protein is CASSFRQGRDEQFF.

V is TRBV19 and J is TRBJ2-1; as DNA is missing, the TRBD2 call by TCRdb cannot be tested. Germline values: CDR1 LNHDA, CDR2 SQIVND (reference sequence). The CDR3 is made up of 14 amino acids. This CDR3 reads CATGLAGWVNEQFF. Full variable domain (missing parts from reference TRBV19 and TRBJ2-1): DGGITQSPKYLFRKEGQNVTLSCEQNLNHDAMYWYRQDPGQGLRLIYYSQIVNDFQKGDIAEGYSVSREKKESFPLTVTSAQKNPTAFYLCATGLAGWVNEQFFGPGTRLTVL.

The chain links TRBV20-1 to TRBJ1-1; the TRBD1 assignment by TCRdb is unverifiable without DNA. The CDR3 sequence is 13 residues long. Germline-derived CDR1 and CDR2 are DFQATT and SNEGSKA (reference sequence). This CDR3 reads CSARGRGRPEAFF.

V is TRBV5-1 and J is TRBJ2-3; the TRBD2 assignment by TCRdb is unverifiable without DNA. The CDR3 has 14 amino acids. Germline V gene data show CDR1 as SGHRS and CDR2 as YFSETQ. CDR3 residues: CASSVDPKRDTQYF.

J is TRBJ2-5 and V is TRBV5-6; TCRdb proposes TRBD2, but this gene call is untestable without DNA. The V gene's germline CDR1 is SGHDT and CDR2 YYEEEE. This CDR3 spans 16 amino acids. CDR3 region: CASSLVGAGSAEAQYF.

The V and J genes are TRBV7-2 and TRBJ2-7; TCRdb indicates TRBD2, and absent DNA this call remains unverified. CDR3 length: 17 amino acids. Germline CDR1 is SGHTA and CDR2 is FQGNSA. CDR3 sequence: CASSSKGTSGREYEQYF.

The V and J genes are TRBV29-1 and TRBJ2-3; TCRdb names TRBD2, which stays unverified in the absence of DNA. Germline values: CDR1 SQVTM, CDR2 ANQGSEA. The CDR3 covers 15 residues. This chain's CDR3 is CSTPPRRAGTDTQYF.

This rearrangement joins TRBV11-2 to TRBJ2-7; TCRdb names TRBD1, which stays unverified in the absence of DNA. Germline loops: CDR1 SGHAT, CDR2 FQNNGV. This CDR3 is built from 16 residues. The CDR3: CASSRDRMTSSYEQYF.

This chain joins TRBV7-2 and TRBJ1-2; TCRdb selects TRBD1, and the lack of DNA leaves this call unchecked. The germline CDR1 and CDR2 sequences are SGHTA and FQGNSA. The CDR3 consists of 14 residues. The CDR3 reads CASSPRTGWYGYTF. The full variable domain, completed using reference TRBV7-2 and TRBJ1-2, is GAGVSQSPSNKVTEKGKDVELRCDPISGHTALYWYRQSLGQGLEFLIYFQGNSAPDKSGLPSDRFSAERTGGSVSTLTIQRTQQEDSAVYLCASSPRTGWYGYTFGSGTRLTVV.